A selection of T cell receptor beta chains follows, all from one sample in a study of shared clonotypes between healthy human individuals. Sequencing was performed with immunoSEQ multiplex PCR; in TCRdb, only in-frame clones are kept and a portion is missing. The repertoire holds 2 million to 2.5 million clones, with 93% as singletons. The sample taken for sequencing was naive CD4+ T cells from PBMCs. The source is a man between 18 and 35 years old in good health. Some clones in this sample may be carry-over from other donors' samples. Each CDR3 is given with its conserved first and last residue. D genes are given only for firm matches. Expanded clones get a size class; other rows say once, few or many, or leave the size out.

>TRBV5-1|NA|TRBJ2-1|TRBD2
CASTPTTSGANNEQFF
TGCGCCAGCACCCCAACGACTAGCGGAGCCAACAATGAGCAGTTCTTC
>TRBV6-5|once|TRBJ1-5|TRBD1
CATSPGQHNQPQHF
TGTGCCACCTCTCCGGGACAGCACAATCAGCCCCAGCATTTT
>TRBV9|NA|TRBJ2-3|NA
CASSATGFPTDTQYF
TGTGCCAGCAGCGCCACAGGATTTCCCACAGATACGCAGTATTTT
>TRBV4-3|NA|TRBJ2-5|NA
CASSQQQARSETQYF
TGCGCCAGCAGCCAACAACAAGCCAGATCGGAGACCCAGTACTTC
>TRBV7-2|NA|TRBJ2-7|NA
CASSSLFLSDEQYF
TGTGCCAGCAGCTCGCTATTCCTTAGCGACGAGCAGTACTTC
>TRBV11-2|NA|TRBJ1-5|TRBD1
CASSLGTGINQPQHF
TGTGCCAGCAGCTTGGGGACAGGGATCAATCAGCCCCAGCATTTT
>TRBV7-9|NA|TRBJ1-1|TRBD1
CASSFQQGAAEAFF
TGTGCCAGCAGCTTCCAACAGGGGGCCGCTGAAGCTTTCTTT
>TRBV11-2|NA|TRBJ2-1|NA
CASSLGRYNEQFF
TGTGCCAGCAGCTTAGGCAGATACAATGAGCAGTTCTTC
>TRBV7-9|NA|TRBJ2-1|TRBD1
CASSQPGQGASYNEQFF
TGTGCCAGCAGCCAGCCGGGACAGGGGGCTTCCTACAATGAGCAGTTCTTC
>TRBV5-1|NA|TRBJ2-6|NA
CASSLWNGANVLTF
TGCGCCAGCAGCTTATGGAATGGGGCCAACGTCCTGACTTTC
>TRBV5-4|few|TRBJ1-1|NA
CASSYKRGKPEAFF
TGTGCCAGCAGTTACAAGCGGGGCAAGCCTGAAGCTTTCTTT
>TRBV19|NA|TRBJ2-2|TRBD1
CASMGTAFTGELFF
TGTGCCAGTATGGGGACAGCTTTCACCGGGGAGCTGTTTTTT
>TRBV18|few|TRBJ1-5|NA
CASSPGGNQPQHF
TGTGCCAGCTCACCCGGAGGCAATCAGCCCCAGCATTTT
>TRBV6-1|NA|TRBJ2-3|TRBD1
CASSADRARVGTDTQYF
TGTGCCAGCAGTGCCGACAGGGCCCGAGTAGGCACAGATACGCAGTATTTT
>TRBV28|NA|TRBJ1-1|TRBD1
CASSLLRQGANTEAFF
TGTGCCAGCAGTTTACTTCGACAGGGGGCAAATACTGAAGCTTTCTTT
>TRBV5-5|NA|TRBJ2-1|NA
CASSGGTVEGYYNEQFF
TGTGCCAGCAGCGGCGGGACAGTTGAGGGGTATTACAATGAGCAGTTCTTC
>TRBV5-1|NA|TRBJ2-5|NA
CASSSYAGTGETQYF
TGCGCCAGCAGCTCCTACGCCGGGACGGGAGAGACCCAGTACTTC
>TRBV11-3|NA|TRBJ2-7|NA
CASSPKPGPGYEQYF
TGTGCCAGCAGCCCCAAACCGGGACCGGGATACGAGCAGTACTTC
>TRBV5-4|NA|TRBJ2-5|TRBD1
CASRRWDSQETQYF
TGTGCCAGCAGGAGATGGGACAGCCAAGAGACCCAGTACTTC
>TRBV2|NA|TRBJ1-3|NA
CASSEEQVSGNTIYF
TGTGCCAGCAGTGAAGAACAGGTCTCTGGAAACACCATATATTTT
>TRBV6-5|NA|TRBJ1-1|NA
CASSQRGEAFF
TGTGCCAGCAGCCAAAGGGGAGAAGCTTTCTTT
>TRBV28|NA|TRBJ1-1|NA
CASSSEGMNTEAFF
TGTGCCAGCAGTTCCGAGGGGATGAACACTGAAGCTTTCTTT
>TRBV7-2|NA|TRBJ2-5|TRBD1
CASSLYPTGGVETQYF
TGTGCCAGCAGCTTATATCCGACAGGGGGCGTGGAGACCCAGTACTTC
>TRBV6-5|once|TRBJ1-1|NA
CASSYGRNTEAFF
TGTGCCAGCAGTTATGGGAGGAATACTGAAGCTTTCTTT
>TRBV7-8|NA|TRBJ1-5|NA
CASSLDRVSQPQHF
TGTGCCAGCAGCTTAGATAGGGTCAGTCAGCCCCAGCATTTT
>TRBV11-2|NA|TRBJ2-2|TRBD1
CASSLVLRPDRGNTGELFF
TGTGCCAGCAGCTTAGTTCTCCGACCAGACAGGGGGAACACCGGGGAGCTGTTTTTT
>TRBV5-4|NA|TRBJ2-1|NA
CASTPRPIYNEQFF
TGTGCCAGCACCCCTCGGCCGATCTACAATGAGCAGTTCTTC
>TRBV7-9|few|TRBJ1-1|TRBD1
CASSILDRGWTEAFF
TGTGCCAGCAGCATACTGGACAGGGGATGGACTGAAGCTTTCTTT
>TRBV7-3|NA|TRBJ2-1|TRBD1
CASSPGDRPRGEQFF
TGTGCCAGCAGCCCGGGGGACAGGCCCAGGGGTGAGCAGTTCTTC
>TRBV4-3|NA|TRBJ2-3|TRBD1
CASSHQTGTPTDTQYF
TGCGCCAGCAGCCACCAGACAGGGACACCTACAGATACGCAGTATTTT
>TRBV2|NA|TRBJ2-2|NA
CASTREGSGELFF
TGTGCCAGCACCCGAGAAGGGAGCGGGGAGCTGTTTTTT
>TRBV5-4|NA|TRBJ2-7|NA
CASSAFRGGSYEQYF
TGTGCCAGCAGCGCCTTTCGGGGCGGCTCCTACGAGCAGTACTTC
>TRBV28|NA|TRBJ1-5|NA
CASQQGGNQPQHF
TGTGCCAGCCAGCAGGGAGGAAATCAGCCCCAGCATTTT
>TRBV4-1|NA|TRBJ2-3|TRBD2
CASSITGLAGDTQYF
TGCGCCAGCAGCATTACGGGGCTAGCGGGAGATACGCAGTATTTT
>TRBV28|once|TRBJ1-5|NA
CASSFSAKTGKGQPQHF
TGTGCCAGCAGTTTTTCGGCCAAAACAGGGAAGGGGCAGCCCCAGCATTTT
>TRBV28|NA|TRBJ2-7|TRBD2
CASRVAGRSYEQYF
TGTGCCAGCAGGGTAGCGGGTCGATCCTACGAGCAGTACTTC
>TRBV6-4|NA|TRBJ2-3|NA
CARRLADTQYF
TGTGCCAGGCGACTGGCAGATACGCAGTATTTT
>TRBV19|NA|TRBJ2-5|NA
CAVGWRPQSRETQYF
TGTGCCGTAGGGTGGAGGCCCCAGAGTCGGGAGACCCAGTACTTC
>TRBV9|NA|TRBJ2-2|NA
CASSVAGTAGESGELFF
TGTGCCAGCAGCGTAGCCGGGACAGCGGGAGAATCCGGGGAGCTGTTTTTT
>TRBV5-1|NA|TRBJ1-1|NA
CASSTDGARTEAFF
TGCGCCAGCAGCACCGATGGGGCTCGGACTGAAGCTTTCTTT
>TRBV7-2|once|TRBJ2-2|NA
CASSFRAPNRPGELFF
TGTGCCAGCAGCTTTAGAGCGCCCAATCGCCCCGGGGAGCTGTTTTTT
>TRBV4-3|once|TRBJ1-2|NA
CASSQDLQADYGYTF
TGCGCCAGCAGCCAAGATCTTCAGGCAGACTATGGCTACACCTTC
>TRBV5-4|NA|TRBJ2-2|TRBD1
CASSLAGGTGELFF
TGTGCCAGCAGCTTAGCAGGGGGCACCGGGGAGCTGTTTTTT
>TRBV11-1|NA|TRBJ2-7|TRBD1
CASSPQDRPTYEQYF
TGTGCCAGCAGCCCCCAGGACAGGCCAACTTACGAGCAGTACTTC
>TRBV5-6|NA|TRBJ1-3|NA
CASSSGPSGNAIYF
TGTGCCAGCTCGAGTGGGCCATCTGGAAACGCCATATATTTT
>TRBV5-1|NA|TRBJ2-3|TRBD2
CASSRLAGVLDTQYF
TGCGCCAGCAGCCGACTAGCGGGAGTTCTAGATACGCAGTATTTT
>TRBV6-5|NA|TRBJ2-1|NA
CASGSKQFF
TGTGCCAGCGGATCAAAGCAGTTCTTC
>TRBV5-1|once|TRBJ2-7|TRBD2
CASSLVGLSKTYEQYF
TGCGCCAGCAGCTTGGTGGGACTAAGCAAAACCTACGAGCAGTACTTC
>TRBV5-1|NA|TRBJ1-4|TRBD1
CASSPRDRGDEKLFF
TGCGCCAGCAGCCCCCGGGACAGGGGAGATGAAAAACTGTTTTTT
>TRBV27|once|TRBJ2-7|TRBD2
CASSPRRTGTSGPKDEQYF
TGTGCCAGCAGCCCTAGAAGGACCGGGACTAGCGGTCCTAAGGACGAGCAGTACTTC